This T cell receptor (beta chain) was captured in a study of T cells in Graves' hyperthyroidism and ophthalmopathy. Study findings and constraints: A model using 13 V-J features told ophthalmopathy apart from stable hyperthyroidism.

The CDR3 regions of TCR beta were amplified from RNA transcripts. Carried out on the TCR CDR3, a first-round RT-PCR used the HTBI primer set. MiXCR was run by TCRdb on the multiplex PCR reads, yielding one entry per CDR3 protein. The sample holds fewer than 550,000 distinct CDR3 sequences, 15% to 18% seen once. This CDR3 region has 14 residues. Per the germline V gene, CDR1 is SQVTM and CDR2 is ANQGSEA. V trimming: 2 bases; J trimming: 5 bases; junction bases outside the gene matches: 8. On this clonotype: The antigen remains unidentified.

Patients counted as stable if ophthalmopathy did not develop within 18 months. The receptor comes from a woman aged 18-35 years with Graves' hyperthyroidism. The sample taken for sequencing was blood. The chain joins TRBV29-1 to TRBJ2-7; TRBD2 aligns across 8 bases. CDR3 sequence: CSVEILAGGDEQYF. CDR3 sequence (DNA): TGCAGCGTTGAAATTCTGGCGGGAGGAGACGAGCAGTACTTC.